This record looks at one TCR beta chain sequence and its context. The sample is drawn from a study of blood T cell repertoires in COVID-19. Study overall: There were acute and convalescent COVID-19 samples, and they came from the United States, Italy and Spain.

Under the authors' procedure: Amplification of reference gene primers was used by the study to estimate nucleated cell counts. Sequencing was performed with immunoSEQ multiplex PCR; in TCRdb, only in-frame clones are kept and a portion is missing. For V, J and clone size, that table is used; D and trimming come from the DNA. Altogether 200,000 to 250,000 clones are present, 80% to 95% being singletons, with the ten largest covering approximately 0.77%. The V gene lost 2 bases and the J gene lost 0 bases, with 9 bases spanning the gap. The CDR3 spans 15 residues. Germline CDR1 SGHKS, CDR2 YYEKEE (reference sequence). Patients from Seattle were sampled longitudinally, starting during active infection.

The chain recombines TRBV5-5 with TRBJ1-5; D gene uncertain. The sequence derives from a man aged 60-69 years with COVID-19, enrolled during active disease. Sequencing was performed on peripheral blood. The CDR3 DNA follows: TGTGCCAGCAGCTTCTGGCAGGATAGCAATCAGCCCCAGCATTTT. This codes for CASSFWQDSNQPQHF.